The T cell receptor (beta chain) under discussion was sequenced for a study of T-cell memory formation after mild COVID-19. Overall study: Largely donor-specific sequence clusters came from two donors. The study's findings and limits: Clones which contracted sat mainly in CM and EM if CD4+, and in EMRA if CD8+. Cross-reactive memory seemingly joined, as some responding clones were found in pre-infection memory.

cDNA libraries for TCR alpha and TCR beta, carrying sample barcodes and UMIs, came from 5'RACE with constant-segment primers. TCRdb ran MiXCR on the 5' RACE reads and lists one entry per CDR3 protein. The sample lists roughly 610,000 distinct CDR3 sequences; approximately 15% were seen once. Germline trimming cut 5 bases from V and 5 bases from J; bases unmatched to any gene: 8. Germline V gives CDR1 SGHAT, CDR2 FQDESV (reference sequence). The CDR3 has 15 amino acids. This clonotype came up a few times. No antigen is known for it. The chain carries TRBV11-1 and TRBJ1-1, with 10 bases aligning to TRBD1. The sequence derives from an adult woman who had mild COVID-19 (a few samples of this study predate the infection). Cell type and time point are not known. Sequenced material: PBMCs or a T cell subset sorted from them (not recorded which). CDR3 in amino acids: CASSHRQGARTEAFF. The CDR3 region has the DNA TGTGCCAGCAGCCATAGACAGGGGGCGCGAACTGAAGCTTTCTTT.